This is a list of T cell receptor beta chains from one sample in a study of tumor-infiltrating lymphocytes in glioblastoma multiforme. TCRdb reprocessed the multiplex PCR reads via MiXCR and lists one record per CDR3 protein. The data contain around 8,600 distinct CDR3 sequences, about 70% of them singletons. The sequenced sample consisted of brain tumor tissue. These receptors were taken from a male donor with glioblastoma. CDR3s include the opening cysteine and the closing phenylalanine or tryptophan. A D gene is named only where the DNA matches it firmly. Clone size is not always given. Where it is, it says once, few, many or a class for expanded clones.

V gene,J gene,clone size,D gene,CDR3 protein,CDR3 DNA
TRBV11-2,TRBJ2-2,.,.,CASTPSFGQGLEINTGELLF,TGTGCCAGCACCCCCTCATTCGGCCAAGGGCTAGAGATAAACACCGGGGAGCTGTTGTTT
TRBV20-1,TRBJ1-1,once,TRBD1,CSASQGARVTEAFF,TGCAGTGCTAGTCAGGGGGCGAGGGTAACTGAAGCTTTCTTT
TRBV6-7,TRBJ2-7,once,TRBD2,CASSYSGRPRLYEQYF,TGTGCCAGCAGCTACAGCGGGAGGCCTCGTCTCTACGAGCAGTACTTC
TRBV29-1,TRBJ2-1,.,.,CSVEYMAGASGQFF,TGCAGCGTTGAATATATGGCGGGGGCTAGCGGGCAGTTCTTC
TRBV24-1,TRBJ2-2,few,.,CPTSEVCPTNTGELFF,TGTCCCACCAGTGAGGTTTGTCCAACGAACACCGGGGAGCTGTTTTTT
TRBV20-1,TRBJ1-1,.,.,CSVSPRGLTHAEAFF,TGCAGTGTTAGCCCTCGGGGGCTTACCCACGCTGAAGCTTTCTTT
TRBV29-1,TRBJ2-1,.,.,CSVESPDRSSYNEQFF,TGCAGCGTTGAATCCCCCGATCGGAGCTCCTACAATGAGCAGTTCTTC
TRBV4-2,TRBJ2-3,.,.,CASSQDTGSTDTQYF,TGTGCCAGCAGCCAAGATACAGGGAGCACAGATACGCAGTATTTT
TRBV11-2,TRBJ2-5,.,.,CASSFSSISKGTQYF,TGTGCCAGCAGCTTTAGCAGTATCAGCAAAGGAACCCAGTACTTC
TRBV11-3,TRBJ2-1,once,.,CASSLDSDNEQFF,TGTGCCAGCAGCTTAGACAGCGATAATGAGCAGTTCTTC
TRBV20-1,TRBJ2-3,.,TRBD2,CSALAGGPDTQYF,TGCAGTGCTCTAGCGGGGGGGCCAGATACGCAGTATTTT
TRBV5-4,TRBJ2-3,once,.,CASSHRTPGTDTQYF,TGTGCCAGCAGCCATAGAACCCCAGGCACAGATACGCAGTATTTT
TRBV11-2,TRBJ1-5,.,.,CASSLTTGQPQHF,TGTGCCAGCAGCTTAACGACGGGTCAGCCCCAGCATTTT
TRBV20-1,TRBJ1-6,.,.,CSAGGRGSVNPPLHF,TGCAGTGCTGGAGGGCGTGGTTCCGTGAATCCACCCCTCCACTTT
TRBV6-4,TRBJ2-2,once,.,CASSEVGQTNTGELFF,TGTGCCAGCAGTGAAGTAGGACAGACTAACACCGGGGAGCTGTTTTTT
TRBV11-3,TRBJ2-1,few,.,CASSLGGVGEQFF,TGTGCCAGCAGCTTAGGGGGGGTCGGTGAGCAGTTCTTC
TRBV10-3,TRBJ1-5,.,.,CAISEQTSQPQHF,TGTGCCATCAGTGAACAGACGTCTCAGCCCCAGCATTTT
TRBV11-2,TRBJ2-1,.,.,CACSLDRGNGKFF,TGTGCCTGCAGCTTAGATAGGGGGAATGGGAAATTCTTC
TRBV11-2,TRBJ2-2,.,.,CASTPSFGQGLAVNTGGPFF,TGTGCCAGCACCCCCTCATTCGGCCAAGGGCTAGCAGTAAACACCGGGGGGCCGTTTTTT
TRBV6-2/TRBV6-3,TRBJ2-1,.,.,CASSPRGAGVVEQFF,TGTGCCAGCAGTCCCCGGGGAGCGGGTGTAGTTGAGCAGTTCTTC
TRBV11-2,TRBJ2-2,.,TRBD2,CASTPSLGQGLAVNTEELFF,TGTGCCAGCACCCCCTCACTCGGCCAAGGGCTAGCGGTAAACACTGAGGAGTTGTTTTTT
TRBV20-1,TRBJ1-2,.,.,CSAGDKGEYGYTF,TGCAGTGCTGGGGACAAGGGGGAGTATGGCTACACCTTC
TRBV11-2,TRBJ2-7,few,.,CASSISSPPLYEQYF,TGTGCCAGCAGCATCTCTAGCCCACCACTATACGAGCAGTACTTC
TRBV11-2,TRBJ2-1,.,.,CASSPDRGDEQFF,TGTGCCAGCAGCCCAGATAGGGGGGATGAGCAATTCTTC
TRBV5-6,TRBJ1-1,.,.,CASSRRMTDWLEAFF,TGTGCCAGCAGCCGACGAATGACAGACTGGCTTGAAGCTTTCTTT
TRBV29-1,TRBJ2-1,.,.,CSVDRGFSNEQFF,TGCAGCGTTGACCGCGGGTTCTCAAATGAGCAGTTCTTC
TRBV11-2,TRBJ2-3,.,TRBD2,CASSPGTSGGSTDTQYF,TGTGCCAGCAGCCCGGGGACTAGCGGGGGGAGCACAGATACGCAGTATTTT
TRBV4-1,TRBJ1-6,.,.,CPIQNLASGVSPLHF,TGCCCCATCCAAAACCTGGCATCTGGGGTCTCACCCCTCCATTTT
TRBV11-2,TRBJ2-7,.,.,CASSFSSLALHEQYF,TGTGCTAGCAGCTTCTCTAGCCTAGCACTACACGAGCAGTATTTC
TRBV12-3/TRBV12-4,TRBJ2-5,.,.,CANSLLDGYQETQYF,TGTGCCAACAGTTTATTGGACGGATATCAAGAGACCCAATACTTC
TRBV20-1,TRBJ2-6,many,.,CSAPTAPGANVLTF,TGCAGTGCCCCAACAGCCCCTGGGGCCAACGTCCTGACTTTC
TRBV29-1,TRBJ2-1,.,.,CSVEDRGLGQFF,TGCAGCGTTGAGGACCGGGGATTAGGGCAGTTCTTC
TRBV6-5,TRBJ2-1,large,.,CASSYGPGFGEQFF,TGTGCCAGCAGTTACGGGCCGGGCTTCGGTGAGCAGTTCTTC
TRBV11-1,TRBJ1-2,.,.,CAIRDLRQANDYGYTF,TGTGCCATCAGGGATCTCAGGCAGGCAAATGACTATGGCTACACCTTC
TRBV28,TRBJ1-2,.,.,CASRGPRVDGYTF,TGTGCCAGCAGGGGCCCTAGAGTTGATGGCTACACCTTC
TRBV11-3,TRBJ2-1,.,.,CASSPPWRAGYNEQFF,TGTGCCAGCAGCCCACCCTGGAGGGCCGGGTACAATGAGCAGTTCTTC
TRBV20-1,TRBJ2-1,.,TRBD2,CSALRLAGGPNEQFF,TGCAGTGCTCTAAGACTAGCGGGGGGGCCGAATGAGCAGTTCTTC